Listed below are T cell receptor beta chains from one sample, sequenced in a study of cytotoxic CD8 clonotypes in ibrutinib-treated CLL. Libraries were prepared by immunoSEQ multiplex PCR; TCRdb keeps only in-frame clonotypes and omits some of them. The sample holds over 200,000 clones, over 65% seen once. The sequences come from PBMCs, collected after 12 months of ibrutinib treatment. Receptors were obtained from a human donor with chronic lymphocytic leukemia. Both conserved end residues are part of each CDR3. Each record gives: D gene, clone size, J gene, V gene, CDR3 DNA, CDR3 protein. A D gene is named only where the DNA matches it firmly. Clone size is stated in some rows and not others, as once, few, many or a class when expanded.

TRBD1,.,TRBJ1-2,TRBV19,TGTGCCAGTAGCAGGGACAGGGAAGGTGGCTACACCTTC,CASSRDREGGYTF
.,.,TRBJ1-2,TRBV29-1,TGCAGTGTTCGAATTTCGGGTATCTATGGCTACACCTTC,CSVRISGIYGYTF
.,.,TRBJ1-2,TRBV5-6,TGTGCCAGCAGCGTTCGGGACTATGGCTACACCTTC,CASSVRDYGYTF
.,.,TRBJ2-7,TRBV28,TGTGCCAGCAGGTATGGGAAACAGAGCTACTACGAGCAGTACTTC,CASRYGKQSYYEQYF
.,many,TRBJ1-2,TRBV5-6,TGTGCCAGCAACATCGGGGGGGAGGACTATGGCTACACCTTC,CASNIGGEDYGYTF
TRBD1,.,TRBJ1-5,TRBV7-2,TGTGCCAGCAGCACACGATCCGGGACAGCTAGCAATCAGCCCCAGCATTTT,CASSTRSGTASNQPQHF
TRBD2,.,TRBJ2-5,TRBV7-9,TGTGCCAGCAGCCCCCCGACTAGCCGGAACCAAGAGACCCAGTACTTC,CASSPPTSRNQETQYF
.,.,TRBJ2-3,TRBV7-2,TGTGCCAGCAGCACCCAAGGGGGAGATACGCAGTATTTT,CASSTQGGDTQYF
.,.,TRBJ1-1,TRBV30,TGTGCCTGGAGTGCCCCCTCCACTGAAGCTTTCTTT,CAWSAPSTEAFF
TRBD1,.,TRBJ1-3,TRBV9,TGTGCCAGCACCCCGACAGGGGCGCTCTCTGGAAACACCATATATTTT,CASTPTGALSGNTIYF
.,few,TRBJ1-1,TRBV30,TGTGCCTGGAGTGTAATGGCCGGATTCTTAGCTTTCTTT,CAWSVMAGFLAFF
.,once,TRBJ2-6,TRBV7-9,TGTGCCAGCTCGGTCTCAACCACCCTCCCTGGGGCCAACGTCCTGACTTTC,CASSVSTTLPGANVLTF
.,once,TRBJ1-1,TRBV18,TGTGCCAGCTCACCCCGACAGAACCTGAACACTGAAGCTTTCTTT,CASSPRQNLNTEAFF
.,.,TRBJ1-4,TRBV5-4,TGTGCCAGCAGCTTGAAGTTAGGTAATGAAAAACTGTTTTTT,CASSLKLGNEKLFF
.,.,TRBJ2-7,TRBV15,TGTGCCACCAGCAGAGATGGGGGTCGGACTTTCCCCTACGAGCAGTACTTC,CATSRDGGRTFPYEQYF
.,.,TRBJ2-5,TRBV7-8,TGTGCCAGCAGCTTTGGACAGCCCAAAGAGACCCAGTACTTC,CASSFGQPKETQYF
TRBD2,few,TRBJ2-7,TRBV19,TGTGCCAGTAGTATAGTCCTGCGGGGGGAGCAGTACTTC,CASSIVLRGEQYF
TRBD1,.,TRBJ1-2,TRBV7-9,TGTGCCAGCAGCTTAGATCCTCGACAGGGGGCCTATGGCTACACCTTC,CASSLDPRQGAYGYTF
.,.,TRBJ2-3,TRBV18,TGTGCCAGCTCGCCCGGAGTGGCAGATACGCAGTATTTT,CASSPGVADTQYF